This T cell receptor (beta chain) is from a study of TIL therapy for anti-PD-1-resistant metastatic lung cancer. The time point here: pre-treatment sample, taken before nivolumab and TIL therapy. Most excised metastases sampled were pleural nodules or supraclavicular lymph nodes. Patients then received nivolumab; progressors got lymphodepletion, TIL and IL-2. This was the immunoSEQ v3 assay. The table came from immunoSEQ multiplex PCR; TCRdb's copy has only in-frame clones and leaves some out. The table lists about 95,000 clones, just over 65% of them singletons, with approximately 11% in the top ten. This TCR derives from a person between 30 and 80 years old with non-small cell lung cancer. The sequencing used tumor tissue, collected at baseline.

The CDR3 is CASTLHQFGGFVQPQHF. CDR3 coding DNA: TGTGCCAGTACTCTCCATCAGTTTGGAGGGTTTGTTCAGCCCCAGCATTTT. This chain uses TRBV19 with TRBJ1-5, with D unclear. CDR1 is LNHDA and CDR2 is SQIVND in the germline V gene (reference sequence). V gave up 7 bases and J gave up 6 bases, with 25 bases separating them. The CDR3 extends over 17 amino acids. Drawing the rest from reference TRBV19 and TRBJ1-5, the complete variable domain is DGGITQSPKYLFRKEGQNVTLSCEQNLNHDAMYWYRQDPGQGLRLIYYSQIVNDFQKGDIAEGYSVSREKKESFPLTVTSAQKNPTAFYLCASTLHQFGGFVQPQHFGDGTRLSIL.